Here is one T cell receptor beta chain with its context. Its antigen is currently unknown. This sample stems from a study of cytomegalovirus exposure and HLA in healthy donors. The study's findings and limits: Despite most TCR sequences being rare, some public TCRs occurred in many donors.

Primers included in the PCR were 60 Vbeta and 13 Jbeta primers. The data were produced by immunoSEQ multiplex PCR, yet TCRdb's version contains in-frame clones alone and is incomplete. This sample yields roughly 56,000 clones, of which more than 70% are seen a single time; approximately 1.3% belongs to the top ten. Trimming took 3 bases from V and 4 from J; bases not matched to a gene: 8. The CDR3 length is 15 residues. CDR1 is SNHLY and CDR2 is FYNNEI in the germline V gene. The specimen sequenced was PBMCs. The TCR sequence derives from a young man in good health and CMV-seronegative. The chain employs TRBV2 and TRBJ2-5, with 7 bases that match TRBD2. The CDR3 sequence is CASSDSGFSGETQYF. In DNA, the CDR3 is TGTGCCAGCAGTGATAGCGGGTTCTCGGGAGAGACCCAGTACTTC.